A single sample gave rise to the 30 T cell receptor beta chains below, sequenced in a study of Graves' ophthalmopathy and Graves' hyperthyroidism. Beta-chain TCR CDR3 regions were amplified from RNA transcripts. The authors performed first-round RT-PCR with HTBI primers and then a second-round multiplex PCR. TCRdb fed the multiplex PCR reads into MiXCR, producing one record per CDR3 protein. The sample gives almost 750,000 distinct CDR3 sequences, approximately 40% of which show up once; roughly 45% is in the top ten. The sample comprised peripheral blood. Source of these receptors: an adult man with Graves' ophthalmopathy.

The chain couples TRBV9 to TRBJ2-2; D gene unclear. V was pared by 0 bases and J by 0 bases, with 6 bases between. Germline V gives CDR1 SGDLS, CDR2 YYNGEE. This CDR3 is built from 15 residues. The CDR3 DNA reads as TGTGCCAGCAGCGTAGCACTTACGAACACCGGGGAGCTGTTTTTT. Its protein is CASSVALTNTGELFF.

Points on this clonotype: Germline is not matched at one junction end, which may reflect a read error. This chain uses TRBV20-1 with TRBJ2-5, with a weak D call TRBD1 (5 bases). The CDR3 has 14 residues. Germline V CDR1 and CDR2: DFQATT, SNEGSKA (reference sequence). CDR3: CSASEVRGQETQYF. The CDR3 region has the DNA TGCAGTGCTAGCGAGGTTAGGGGTCAAGAAACCCAGTACTTC.

This clonotype appeared many times. The chain recombines TRBV29-1 with TRBJ1-1; D call uncertain. V was trimmed by 2 bases and J by 3 bases, leaving 4 bases between them. CDR1 and CDR2 from the germline V gene are SQVTM and ANQGSEA. CDR3 length: 11 amino acids. CDR3 loop: CSVEFHTEAFF. In DNA, the CDR3 is TGCAGCGTTGAATTCCACACTGAAGCTTTCTTT.

This clonotype has ten or more counts. V usage is TRBV15 and J usage is TRBJ1-4; D call uncertain. Trimming took off 5 bases at V and 8 bases at J, with 12 bases between the two ends. CDR1 and CDR2 from the germline V gene are LNHNV and YYDKDF (reference sequence). The length of the CDR3 is 13 residues. The CDR3 spells CATSRVRGEKLFF. In nucleotides, the CDR3 is TGTGCCACCAGCCGGGTCAGAGGAGAAAAACTGTTTTTT. Filled out from reference TRBV15 and TRBJ1-4, the complete variable domain reads DAMVIQNPRYQVTQFGKPVTLSCSQTLNHNVMYWYQQKSSQAPKLLFHYYDKDFNNEADTPDNFQSRRPNTSFCFLDIRSPGLGDTAMYLCATSRVRGEKLFFGSGTQLSVL.

This sequence joins TRBV29-1 and TRBJ2-2; D not certain. The length of the CDR3 is 11 residues. Trimming removed 7 bases from V and 3 bases from J, with 6 bases in between. Germline V gene lookup returns CDR1 SQVTM and CDR2 ANQGSEA. In nucleotides, the CDR3 is TGCAGCGGGACGGACACCGGGGAGCTGTTTTTT. This encodes CSGTDTGELFF.

Comment on this clonotype: The junction and the germline gene differ at one end; a read error may be behind it. V is TRBV6-5 and J is TRBJ1-2; D is perhaps TRBD1 (5 bases). The CDR3 contains 10 residues. From germline, CDR1 is MNHEY and CDR2 SVGAGI. CDR3 DNA: TGTGCCGGCAGTTACAGGGGCTACACCTTC. Translation gives CAGSYRGYTF.

The chain links TRBV7-3 to TRBJ2-2, with D maybe TRBD2 (5 bases). CDR1 and CDR2 from the germline V gene are SGHTA and FQGTGA. The V end was cut by 5 bases, the J end by 5 bases, with 9 bases between. The CDR3 has 13 amino acids. The CDR3 DNA is TGTGCCAGCAGCCAATCGGGAACCGGGGAGCTGTTTTTT. This gives the protein CASSQSGTGELFF.

This chain connects TRBV20-1 to TRBJ1-1, with a weak D call TRBD1 (6 bases). V was shortened by 0 bases and J by 3 bases, with 14 bases between the two germline ends. The CDR3 is 15 amino acids. Germline V gives CDR1 DFQATT, CDR2 SNEGSKA (reference sequence). The CDR3 loop reads CSARDRGPGYTEAFF. The CDR3 nucleotides are TGCAGTGCTAGAGATCGGGGGCCAGGGTACACTGAAGCTTTCTTT.

In this sample, this clonotype turned up many times. The chain joins TRBV29-1 to TRBJ2-7; 8 bases align to TRBD2. The CDR3 loop spans 14 amino acids. V lost 3 bases, J lost 2 bases, and 6 bases stayed unmatched. Germline values: CDR1 SQVTM, CDR2 ANQGSEA. The DNA of the CDR3 is TGCAGCGTTGACGTAGCGGGGAGAACCTACGAGCAGTACTTC. Translation: CSVDVAGRTYEQYF.

This clonotype was found many times. CDR3 sequence: CASSPRAVHEQYF. The CDR3 DNA reads TGTGCCAGCAGCCCAAGGGCGGTCCACGAGCAGTACTTC. The chain couples TRBV7-9 to TRBJ2-7; the D is unclear. The CDR3 length is 13 residues. The germline CDR1 and CDR2 sequences are SEHNR and FQNEAQ (reference sequence). V lost 5 bases to trimming and J lost 5 bases, with 13 bases between them.

This sequence joins TRBV4-1 and TRBJ2-5; no firm D call. The germline V gene has CDR1 MGHRA and CDR2 YSYEKL. Trimming removed 1 base from V and 0 bases from J, with 9 bases in between. This CDR3 is 15 amino acids long. DNA for the CDR3: TGCGCCAGCAGCCAAGTTGCCGGAAACCAAGAGACCCAGTACTTC. It yields the protein CASSQVAGNQETQYF.

This chain links TRBV12-3 or TRBV12-4 with TRBJ1-6; 10 bases map to TRBD1. V dropped 5 bases and J dropped 6; count of bases not matched to a gene: 7. The CDR3 is made up of 16 amino acids. The CDR3 here is CASSLDRGPGNSPLHF. CDR3 nucleotide sequence: TGTGCCAGCAGTCTTGACAGGGGGCCCGGTAATTCACCCCTCCACTTT.

The gene calls are TRBV24-1 and TRBJ1-5; D not resolved. Per the germline V gene, CDR1 is KGHDR and CDR2 is SFDVKD. CDR3 length: 15 residues. V was pared by 0 bases and J by 3 bases, with 8 bases between. CDR3 sequence reads: CATSDLDGDNQPQHF. In nucleotides, the CDR3 is TGTGCCACCAGTGATTTGGACGGGGACAATCAGCCCCAGCATTTT.

The chain uses TRBV7-2 and TRBJ1-2; the D gene is possibly TRBD1 (5 bases). The CDR3 consists of 15 residues. Germline values: CDR1 SGHTA, CDR2 FQGNSA. Deletions cut 7 bases from V and 0 bases from J, with 15 bases between. CDR3: CASTHSGPANYGYTF. DNA of the CDR3: TGTGCCAGCACCCATTCGGGACCGGCTAACTATGGCTACACCTTC.

Concerning this clonotype itself: This may arise from a read error, as a much more abundant clone is one base away. V and J are TRBV24-1 and TRBJ1-5; D might be TRBD1 (5 bases). The V gene's germline CDR1 is KGHDR and CDR2 SFDVKD. This CDR3 is built from 14 residues. The CDR3 protein is CASSRAQDNQPQHF. DNA of the CDR3: TGTGCCAGCAGTCGTGCACAGGACAATCAGCCCCAGCATTTT.

This clonotype has at least ten counts. The V gene is TRBV6-5, the J gene TRBJ2-7, with D perhaps matching TRBD1 (5 bases). V dropped 5 bases and J dropped 2 bases, with 10 bases sitting between them. This CDR3 has 13 amino acids. Germline CDR1 MNHEY, CDR2 SVGAGI. Written as DNA, the CDR3 is TGTGCCAGCAGTCGAGGACAAGCCTACGAGCAGTACTTC. Translated, it gives CASSRGQAYEQYF.

The chain combines TRBV19 with TRBJ1-5, with D unresolved. V was clipped by 9 bases and J by 5 bases, with 14 bases between them. Germline-derived CDR1 and CDR2 are LNHDA and SQIVND (reference sequence). This CDR3 has 13 residues. CDR3 in amino acids: CASRRLGYQPQHF. DNA for the CDR3: TGTGCCAGCCGGAGATTGGGGTATCAGCCCCAGCATTTT.

The chain recombines TRBV19 with TRBJ2-5; a possible D gene is TRBD2 (6 bases). The V gene lost 3 bases and the J gene lost 2 bases, with 10 bases spanning the gap. Germline V lookup: CDR1 LNHDA, CDR2 SQIVND (reference sequence). The CDR3 contains 14 residues. The CDR3 loop is CASSISGSQETQYF. The CDR3 DNA reads as TGTGCCAGTAGTATTAGCGGCAGTCAAGAGACCCAGTACTTC.

This clonotype came up many times. V is TRBV7-2 and J is TRBJ2-5, with 7 bases that match TRBD2. The CDR3 spans 15 residues. The germline V gene has CDR1 SGHTA and CDR2 FQGNSA. Trimming cost V 1 base and J 5 bases; bases outside gene matches: 7. CDR3 sequence (DNA): TGTGCCAGCAGCTTAGGGGTTAGCGGGTCGGAGACCCAGTACTTC. Its protein product is CASSLGVSGSETQYF.

The genes are TRBV11-2 and TRBJ2-3; D ambiguous. The CDR3 has 13 amino acids. CDR1 is SGHAT and CDR2 is FQNNGV in the germline V gene. The V end was cut by 3 bases, the J end by 4 bases, with 8 bases between. In DNA, the CDR3 is TGTGCCAGCAGCTTGAACGTCGCAGATACGCAGTATTTT. Translated: CASSLNVADTQYF. The whole variable domain, filled in from reference TRBV11-2 and TRBJ2-3, reads EAGVAQSPRYKIIEKRQSVAFWCNPISGHATLYWYQQILGQGPKLLIQFQNNGVVDDSQLPKDRFSAERLKGVDSTLKIQPAKLEDSAVYLCASSLNVADTQYFGPGTRLTVL.

This clonotype appeared a few times. The J gene is TRBJ2-7, the V gene TRBV11-2, with TRBD2 identical over 8 bases. Germline-derived CDR1 and CDR2 are SGHAT and FQNNGV. There are 13 residues in the CDR3. Unmatched junction bases numbered 9, after V lost 10 bases and J lost 4 bases. CDR3 DNA sequence: TGTGCCACCCAAGACGCGGGAGGTTACGAGCAGTACTTC. It encodes CATQDAGGYEQYF.

This clonotype was detected ten times or more. This sequence joins TRBV7-9 and TRBJ2-5; D call uncertain. Per the germline V gene, CDR1 is SEHNR and CDR2 is FQNEAQ (reference sequence). The CDR3 totals 13 residues. Trimming shortened V by 8 bases and J by 1 base, and 11 bases separated the two germline ends. The DNA for the CDR3 is TGTGCCAGCGTACACTACGGCCAAGAGACCCAGTACTTC. As protein: CASVHYGQETQYF.

The chain links TRBV2 to TRBJ1-2, with D possibly being TRBD1 (6 bases). This CDR3 comprises 14 residues. Germline values: CDR1 SNHLY, CDR2 FYNNEI. The germline V and J ends were trimmed by 5 bases and 10 bases, with 20 bases remaining between them. The CDR3 reads CASSKTGPSLDYTF. The CDR3 coding sequence is TGTGCCAGCAGTAAAACAGGGCCGTCCTTGGACTACACCTTC.

Concerning this clonotype itself: Germline and junction disagree at one end, which may indicate a read error. This sequence joins TRBV12-3 or TRBV12-4 and TRBJ1-1, with 11 bases that match TRBD1. This CDR3 has 15 amino acids. The CDR3 protein is CASSFLGQGGLEASF. In nucleotides, the CDR3 is TGTGCCAGCAGTTTTTTGGGACAGGGGGGCCTTGAAGCTTCCTTT.

The chain is built from TRBV20-1 and TRBJ1-1; the D gene is possibly TRBD1 (6 bases). The germline CDR1 and CDR2 sequences are DFQATT and SNEGSKA (reference sequence). V was clipped by 4 bases and J by 11 bases, with 17 bases between them. This CDR3 is built from 12 residues. CDR3 loop: CSANKGGWKAFF. In DNA form, the CDR3 reads TGCAGTGCTAACAAAGGGGGTTGGAAGGCTTTCTTT.

The CDR3: CASSLVGTGEQETQYF. CDR3 nucleotides: TGTGCCAGCAGCCTCGTTGGGACCGGGGAGCAAGAGACCCAGTACTTC. The genes are TRBV11-2 and TRBJ2-5, with D perhaps assigned TRBD1 or TRBD2 (5 bases each). CDR3 length: 16 amino acids. Trimming took 5 bases from V and 2 from J, leaving 18 bases between them. Germline CDR1 is SGHAT and CDR2 is FQNNGV.

This clonotype occurred many times. The rearrangement links TRBV7-9 to TRBJ1-1; maybe TRBD1 (5 bases). V was shortened by 1 base and J by 11 bases, with 14 bases between the two germline ends. Germline assignment: CDR1 SEHNR and CDR2 FQNEAQ (reference sequence). The CDR3 has 13 amino acids. CDR3 DNA sequence: TGTGCCAGCAGCTTAGAAGGGAGGGGCTACGCTTTCTTT. Its translation: CASSLEGRGYAFF.

On this clonotype: The limits of the CDR3 on the DNA are not certain, so only TCRdb's listed CDR3 is given. CDR3 amino acids: CASSLVAGGNTIHF. The chain employs TRBV7-8 and TRBJ1-3. Germline CDR1 and CDR2: SGHVS and FQNEAQ. Counting both end residues, the CDR3 totals 14 amino acids.

This clonotype was counted ten times or more. The chain has TRBV7-9 and TRBJ1-5; maybe TRBD1 (6 bases). The germline CDR1 and CDR2 sequences are SEHNR and FQNEAQ (reference sequence). The V and J ends lost 5 bases and 5 bases respectively, with 13 bases between them. This CDR3 contains 14 residues. The CDR3 DNA is TGTGCCAGCAGCGTGACAGGTCTCGATCAGCCCCAGCATTTT. Translated, it gives CASSVTGLDQPQHF.

A note on this clonotype: This could be a read error, since a much larger clone is one nucleotide away. V gene TRBV19 combines with J gene TRBJ1-6; D is perhaps TRBD1 (5 bases). The length of the CDR3 is 13 residues. Germline V CDR1 and CDR2: LNHDA, SQIVND (reference sequence). Here the CDR3 reads CASSPRDRSPLRF. CDR3 sequence (DNA): TGTGCCAGTAGTCCCAGGGATCGGTCACCCCTCCGCTTT.